This TCR beta chain was profiled in a study of tumor-infiltrating lymphocytes in primary liver carcinoma. As to this clonotype: The junction departs from germline at one end; a sequencing error may be responsible.

The CDR3 has 15 residues. CDR1 SQVTM and CDR2 ANQGSEA come from the germline V gene. RNA and DNA were co-extracted from about 19-30 mg of unsorted bulk tissue. TCR beta cDNA was made from 500 ng total RNA with a constant-region primer. A slightly modified ARM-PCR protocol with three nested multiplex PCR rounds produced these TCR beta libraries. Use of TRBV1-TRBV30 forward primers with a C-beta reverse primer characterized the first two PCR rounds, which lasted about 9 cycles each. One entry per CDR3 protein results from TCRdb running MiXCR on the multiplex PCR reads. This table has 150,000 to 200,000 distinct CDR3 sequences, just under 85% appearing once.

What was sequenced was tumor tissue from primary liver carcinoma. This sequence was found in a man between 35 and 55 years old with primary liver carcinoma and hepatitis B virus infection. This chain connects TRBV29-1 to TRBJ1-1; no clear D gene. The CDR3 nucleotides read TGCAGCGTCGAAGCGGGGTGGGGAATGAGCACTGAGGCTTTCTTT. Protein sequence: CSVEAGWGMSTEAFF. The full variable domain, in which reference TRBV29-1 and TRBJ1-1 provide the parts outside the CDR3, is SAVISQKPSRDICQRGTSLTIQCQVDSQVTMMFWYRQQPGQSLTLIATANQGSEATYESGFVIDKFPISRPNLTFSTLTVSNMSPEDSSIYLCSVEAGWGMSTEAFFGQGTRLTVV.